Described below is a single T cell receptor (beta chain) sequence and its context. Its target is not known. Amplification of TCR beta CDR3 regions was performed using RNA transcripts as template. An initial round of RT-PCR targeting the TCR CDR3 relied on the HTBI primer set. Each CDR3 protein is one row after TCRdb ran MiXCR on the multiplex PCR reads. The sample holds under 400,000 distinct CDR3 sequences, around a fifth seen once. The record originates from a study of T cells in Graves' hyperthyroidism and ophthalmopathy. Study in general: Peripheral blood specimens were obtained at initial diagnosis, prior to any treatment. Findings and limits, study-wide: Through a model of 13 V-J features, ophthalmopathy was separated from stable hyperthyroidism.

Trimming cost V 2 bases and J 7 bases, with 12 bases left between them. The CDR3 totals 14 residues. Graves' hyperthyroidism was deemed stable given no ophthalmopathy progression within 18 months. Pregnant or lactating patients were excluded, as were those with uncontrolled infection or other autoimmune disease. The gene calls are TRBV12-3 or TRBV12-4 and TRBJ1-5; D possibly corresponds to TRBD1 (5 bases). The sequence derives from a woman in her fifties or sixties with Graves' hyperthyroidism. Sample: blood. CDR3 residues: CASSLWGIGQPQHF. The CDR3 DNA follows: TGTGCCAGCAGTTTATGGGGGATTGGACAGCCCCAGCATTTT.